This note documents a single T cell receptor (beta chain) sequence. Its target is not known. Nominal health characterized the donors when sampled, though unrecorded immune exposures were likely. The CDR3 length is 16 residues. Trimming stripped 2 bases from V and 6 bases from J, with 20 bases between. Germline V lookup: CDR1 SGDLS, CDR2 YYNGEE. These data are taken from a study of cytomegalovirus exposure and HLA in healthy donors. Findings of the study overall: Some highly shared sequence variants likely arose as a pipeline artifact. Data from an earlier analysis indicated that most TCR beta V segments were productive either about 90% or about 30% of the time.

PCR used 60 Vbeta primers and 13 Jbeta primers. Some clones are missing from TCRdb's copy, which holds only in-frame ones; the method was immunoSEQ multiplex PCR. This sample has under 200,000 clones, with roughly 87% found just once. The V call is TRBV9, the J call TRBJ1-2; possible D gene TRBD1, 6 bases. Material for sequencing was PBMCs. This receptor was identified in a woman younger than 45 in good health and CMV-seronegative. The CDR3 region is CASSVGGRGGGNGYTF. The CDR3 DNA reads TGTGCCAGCAGCGTGGGAGGAAGGGGGGGAGGTAATGGCTACACCTTC. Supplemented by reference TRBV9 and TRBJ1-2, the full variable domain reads DSGVTQTPKHLITATGQRVTLRCSPRSGDLSVYWYQQSLDQGLQFLIQYYNGEERAKGNILERFSAQQFPDLHSELNLSSLELGDSALYFCASSVGGRGGGNGYTFGSGTRLTVV.